This T cell receptor beta chain was captured by sequencing in a study of blood T cells in healthy people across ages. Findings and limits, study-wide: Donor CMV infection status was unknown, possibly confounding age-related changes in expanded clonotypes.

Worth noting for this clonotype: As yet, its antigen is unknown.

Sample-barcoded 5' priming and a J-beta primer mix drove a second PCR of about 6 to 12 cycles. TCRdb independently ran MiXCR on the 5' RACE reads; one entry per CDR3 protein. The sample holds roughly 930,000 distinct CDR3 sequences; about 44% are singletons and the top ten take 13%. Material: blood. This clonotype was sampled from a young man in good health.

The CDR3 loop is CASRVKGRNEKLFF. The CDR3 coding sequence is TGTGCCAGCAGAGTGAAGGGTCGTAATGAAAAACTGTTTTTT. V gene TRBV21-1 combines with J gene TRBJ1-4. TRBV21-1 is given as a pseudogene. The CDR3 loop spans 14 amino acids.